This TCR beta chain was captured in a study of T cells in Graves' hyperthyroidism and ophthalmopathy. Patients were excluded because of uncontrolled infection, other autoimmune disease, pregnancy or lactation. Clinicians diagnosed patients from clinical symptoms, serum thyroxine and TRAb, thyroid ultrasound and orbital computed tomography. From germline, CDR1 is WNHNN and CDR2 SYGVQD (reference sequence). J was trimmed by 1 base and V by 6 bases; bases with no gene match: 6. This CDR3 spans 14 amino acids. The study's findings and limits: From stable hyperthyroidism, ophthalmopathy was separated by a 13 V-J model.

In its sample, this clonotype was seen many times. The target antigen is unknown. What was amplified from RNA transcripts were TCR beta CDR3 regions. When the TCR CDR3 underwent first-round RT-PCR, the HTBI primer set was used. TCRdb reprocessed the multiplex PCR reads via MiXCR and lists one record per CDR3 protein. The sample lists about 640,000 distinct CDR3 sequences, less than 45% occurring once. The chain employs TRBV10-1 and TRBJ2-7; 7 bases line up with TRBD1. The sequenced material came from peripheral blood or thyroid tissue (not recorded which). This clonotype originated in an adult man with Graves' disease, either hyperthyroidism or ophthalmopathy (not recorded which). Written as DNA, the CDR3 is TGCGCCAGCAGCGGGACAGTCGATTCCTACGAGCAGTACTTC. Amino acid sequence: CASSGTVDSYEQYF.